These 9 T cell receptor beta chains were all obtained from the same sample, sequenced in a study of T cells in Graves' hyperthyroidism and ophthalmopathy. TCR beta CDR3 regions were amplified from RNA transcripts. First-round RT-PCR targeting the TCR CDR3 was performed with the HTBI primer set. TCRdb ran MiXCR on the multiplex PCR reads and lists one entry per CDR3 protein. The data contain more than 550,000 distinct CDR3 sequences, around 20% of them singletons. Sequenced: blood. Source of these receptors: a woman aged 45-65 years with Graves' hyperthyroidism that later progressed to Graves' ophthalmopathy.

CDR3 sequence reads: CATSSGTLPRAFF. As DNA, the CDR3 is TGTGCCACCAGCAGCGGGACCCTCCCCCGGGCTTTCTTT. This chain links TRBV15 with TRBJ1-1; possibly TRBD1 for D (5 bases). Per the germline V gene, CDR1 is LNHNV and CDR2 is YYDKDF (reference sequence). The CDR3 sequence is 13 residues long. Between the trimmed V and J ends, which lost 3 bases and 11 bases, there was a span of 16 bases.

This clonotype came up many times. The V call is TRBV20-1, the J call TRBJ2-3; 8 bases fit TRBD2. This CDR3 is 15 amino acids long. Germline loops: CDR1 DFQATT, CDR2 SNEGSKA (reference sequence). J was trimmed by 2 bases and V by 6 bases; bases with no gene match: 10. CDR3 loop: CSANYRGGLTDTQYF. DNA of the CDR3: TGCAGTGCCAATTATCGGGGGGGCCTCACAGATACGCAGTATTTT.

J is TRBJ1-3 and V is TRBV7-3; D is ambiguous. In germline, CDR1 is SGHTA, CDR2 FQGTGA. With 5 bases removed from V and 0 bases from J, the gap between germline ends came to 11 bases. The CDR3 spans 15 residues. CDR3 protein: CASSRGLSSGNTIYF. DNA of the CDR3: TGTGCCAGCAGCCGCGGACTGAGCTCTGGAAACACCATATATTTT.

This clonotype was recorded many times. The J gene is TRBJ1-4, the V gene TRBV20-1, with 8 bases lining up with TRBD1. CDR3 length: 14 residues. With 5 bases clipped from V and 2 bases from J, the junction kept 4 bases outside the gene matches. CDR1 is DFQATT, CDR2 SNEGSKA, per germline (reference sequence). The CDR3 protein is CSARTGHTNEKLFF. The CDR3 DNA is TGCAGTGCTCGGACAGGGCACACTAATGAAAAACTGTTTTTT.

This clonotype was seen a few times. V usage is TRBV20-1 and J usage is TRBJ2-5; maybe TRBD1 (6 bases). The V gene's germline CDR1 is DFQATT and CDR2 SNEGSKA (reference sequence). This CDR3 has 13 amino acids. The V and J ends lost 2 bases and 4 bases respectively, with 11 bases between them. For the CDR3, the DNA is TGCAGTGCTAGACCAACAGGGTTAGAGACCCAGTACTTC. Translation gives CSARPTGLETQYF.

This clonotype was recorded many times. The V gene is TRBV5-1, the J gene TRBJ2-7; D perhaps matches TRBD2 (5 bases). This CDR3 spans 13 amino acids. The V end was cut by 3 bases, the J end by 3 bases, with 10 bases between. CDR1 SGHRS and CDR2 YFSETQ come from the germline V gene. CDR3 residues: CASSSTGSYEQYF. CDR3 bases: TGCGCCAGCAGCTCGACGGGAAGCTACGAGCAGTACTTC. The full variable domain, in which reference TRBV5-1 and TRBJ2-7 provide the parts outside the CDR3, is KAGVTQTPRYLIKTRGQQVTLSCSPISGHRSVSWYQQTPGQGLQFLFEYFSETQRNKGNFPGRFSGRQFSNSRSEMNVSTLELGDSALYLCASSSTGSYEQYFGPGTRLTVT.

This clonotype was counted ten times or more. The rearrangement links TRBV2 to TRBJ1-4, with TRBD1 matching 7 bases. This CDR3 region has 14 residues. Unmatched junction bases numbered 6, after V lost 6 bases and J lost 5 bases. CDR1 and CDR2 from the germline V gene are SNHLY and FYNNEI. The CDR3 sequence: CASSWGQMNEKLFF. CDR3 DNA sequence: TGTGCCAGCAGCTGGGGACAGATGAATGAAAAACTGTTTTTT. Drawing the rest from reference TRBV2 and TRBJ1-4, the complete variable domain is EPEVTQTPSHQVTQMGQEVILRCVPISNHLYFYWYRQILGQKVEFLVSFYNNEISEKSEIFDDQFSVERPDGSNFTLKIRSTKLEDSAMYFCASSWGQMNEKLFFGSGTQLSVL.

Here the CDR3 DNA reads TGTGCCAGCAGCCAGTCACTAGCGGGGGGGCCCGGGGAGCTGTTTTTT. As protein: CASSQSLAGGPGELFF. The V gene is TRBV3-1, the J gene TRBJ2-2, with 13 nucleotides matching TRBD2. The CDR3 is 16 amino acids. The V segment lost 3 bases and the J segment 6 bases; nucleotides outside the gene matches: 4. Per the germline V gene, CDR1 is LGHDT and CDR2 is YNNKEL (reference sequence). Drawing the rest from reference TRBV3-1 and TRBJ2-2, the complete variable domain is DTAVSQTPKYLVTQMGNDKSIKCEQNLGHDTMYWYKQDSKKFLKIMFSYNNKELIINETVPNRFSPKSPDKAHLNLHINSLELGDSAVYFCASSQSLAGGPGELFFGEGSRLTVL.

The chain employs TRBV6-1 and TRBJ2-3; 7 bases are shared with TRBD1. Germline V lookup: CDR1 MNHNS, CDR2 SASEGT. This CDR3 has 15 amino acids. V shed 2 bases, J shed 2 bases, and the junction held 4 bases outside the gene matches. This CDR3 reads CASSENRGSTDTQYF. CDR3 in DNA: TGTGCCAGCAGTGAAAACAGGGGATCCACAGATACGCAGTATTTT.